The 10 T cell receptor beta chains given below trace back to one sample, sequenced in a study of blood T cell repertoires in COVID-19. Produced via immunoSEQ multiplex PCR; TCRdb's table is partial and in-frame only. The sample contains fewer than 200,000 clones, about 88% of which appear only once. Sequencing was performed on peripheral blood. These receptors were taken from a man between 18 and 29 years old who had recovered from COVID-19.

The V call is TRBV7-2, the J call TRBJ2-7, with TRBD1 matching 10 bases. The CDR3 has 15 residues. Germline V gene lookup returns CDR1 SGHTA and CDR2 FQGNSA. J gave up 3 bases and V 0 bases, and 2 bases lay outside the gene matches. CDR3 amino acids: CASSLAGTGVYEQYF. CDR3 DNA: TGTGCCAGCAGCTTAGCCGGGACAGGGGTCTACGAGCAGTACTTC.

V is TRBV7-8 and J is TRBJ2-7; maybe TRBD2 (6 bases). V lost 5 bases and J 3 bases, leaving 14 bases between the germline ends. The germline gives CDR1 SGHVS, CDR2 FQNEAQ. The CDR3 is 14 amino acids. The CDR3 sequence: CASSRGRGSYEQYF. The CDR3 DNA follows: TGTGCCAGCAGCCGAGGGCGGGGCAGCTACGAGCAGTACTTC.

The rearrangement uses TRBV16 and TRBJ1-2, with 10 bases fitting TRBD1. After removal of 4 bases from V and 3 bases from J, the junction contained 2 bases not matched to a gene. CDR1 and CDR2 (germline): KGHSY, FQNENV. This CDR3 comprises 14 residues. CDR3 nucleotides: TGTGCCAGCAGCCTGGACAGGGGGGACTATGGCTACACCTTC. It is translated as CASSLDRGDYGYTF.

This clone was seen a handful of times. The chain is built from TRBV7-9 and TRBJ1-6; 10 positions match TRBD1. The germline CDR1 and CDR2 sequences are SEHNR and FQNEAQ (reference sequence). The CDR3 extends over 17 amino acids. Losses at the gene ends were 2 bases for V and 7 bases for J; bases not matched to a gene: 8. CDR3 protein: CASSLKDRGRENSPLHF. The CDR3 DNA is TGTGCCAGCAGCTTAAAAGACAGGGGGCGGGAAAATTCACCCCTCCACTTT.

The chain is built from TRBV4-3 and TRBJ2-7; the match to TRBD1 covers 9 bases. This CDR3 comprises 16 residues. Germline CDR1 reads LGHNA; CDR2 reads YSLEER. V shed 3 bases, J shed 5 bases, and the junction held 11 bases outside the gene matches. The CDR3 spells CASSQTFGTGYNEQYF. In nucleotides, the CDR3 is TGCGCCAGCAGCCAGACATTCGGGACAGGGTACAACGAGCAGTACTTC.

The genes are TRBV6-2 or TRBV6-3 and TRBJ2-3; tentative D call: TRBD2 (6 bases). The V end lost 6 bases, the J end lost 6 bases, and 13 bases lay between the germline ends. This CDR3 has 13 residues. Per the germline V gene, CDR1 is MNHEY and CDR2 is SVGEGT. CDR3 bases: TGTGCCAGCAGCCGGGGAGGAGTGGATACGCAGTATTTT. Translation: CASSRGGVDTQYF.

The rearrangement joins TRBV11-1 to TRBJ2-2; D unclear. The V and J ends lost 1 base and 6 bases respectively, with 15 bases between them. The CDR3 is made up of 16 amino acids. Germline-derived CDR1 and CDR2 are SGHAT and FQDESV (reference sequence). The CDR3 protein is CASSLGRLVVAGELFF. The CDR3 DNA follows: TGTGCCAGCAGCTTAGGACGGCTAGTGGTCGCCGGGGAGCTGTTTTTT.

This sequence joins TRBV24-1 and TRBJ2-5, with 9 bases matching TRBD1. From germline, CDR1 is KGHDR and CDR2 SFDVKD. Trimming cost V 6 bases and J 5 bases; bases outside gene matches: 9. The CDR3 contains 15 residues. CDR3 coding DNA: TGTGCCACCAGTAGGGGGACAGGGATTCGGGAGACCCAGTACTTC. Translation gives CATSRGTGIRETQYF.

There are a few counts of this clone. The V gene is TRBV6-2 or TRBV6-3, the J gene TRBJ2-5; no reliable D call. The CDR3 loop spans 14 amino acids. Germline-derived CDR1 and CDR2 are MNHEY and SVGEGT. Trimming shortened V by 5 bases and J by 5 bases, and 15 bases separated the two germline ends. The CDR3 DNA is TGTGCCAGCAGTCCGCCTCTCGCGATCGAGACCCAGTACTTC. It specifies CASSPPLAIETQYF.

This clone was recorded only once. The V gene is TRBV2, the J gene TRBJ1-5, with D possibly being TRBD1 (5 bases). Germline CDR1 SNHLY, CDR2 FYNNEI. The CDR3 is made up of 15 amino acids. V lost 6 bases to trimming and J lost 5 bases, with 17 bases between them. CDR3 sequence (DNA): TGTGCCAGCAGCCCTGGGGGGGTAGGGGATCAGCCCCAGCATTTT. It codes for CASSPGGVGDQPQHF.